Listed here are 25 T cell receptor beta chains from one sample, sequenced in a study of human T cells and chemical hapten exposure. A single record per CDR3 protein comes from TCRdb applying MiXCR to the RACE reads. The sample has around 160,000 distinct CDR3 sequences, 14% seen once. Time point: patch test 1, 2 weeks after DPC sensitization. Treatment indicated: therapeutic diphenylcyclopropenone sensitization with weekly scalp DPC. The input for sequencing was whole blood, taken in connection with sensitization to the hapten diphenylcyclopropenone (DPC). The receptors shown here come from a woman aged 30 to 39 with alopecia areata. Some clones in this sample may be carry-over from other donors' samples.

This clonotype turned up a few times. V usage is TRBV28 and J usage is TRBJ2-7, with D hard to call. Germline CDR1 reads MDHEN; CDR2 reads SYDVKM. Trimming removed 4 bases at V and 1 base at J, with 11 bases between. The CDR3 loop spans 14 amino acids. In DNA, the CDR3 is TGTGCCAGCAGTTCCCCCTCTCGGTCCTACGAGCAGTACTTC. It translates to CASSSPSRSYEQYF.

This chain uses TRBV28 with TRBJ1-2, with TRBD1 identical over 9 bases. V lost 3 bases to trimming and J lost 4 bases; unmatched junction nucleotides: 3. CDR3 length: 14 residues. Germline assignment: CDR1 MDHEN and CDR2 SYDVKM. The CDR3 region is CASSLGQGTYGYTF. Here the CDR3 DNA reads TGTGCCAGCAGTTTGGGACAGGGAACCTATGGCTACACCTTC.

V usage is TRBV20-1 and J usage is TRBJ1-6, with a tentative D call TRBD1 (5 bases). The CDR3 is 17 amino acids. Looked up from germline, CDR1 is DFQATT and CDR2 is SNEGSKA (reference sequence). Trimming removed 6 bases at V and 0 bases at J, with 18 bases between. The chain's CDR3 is CSAAKGRGYSYNSPLHF. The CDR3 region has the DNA TGCAGTGCGGCAAAGGGAAGGGGTTACTCCTATAATTCACCCCTCCACTTT.

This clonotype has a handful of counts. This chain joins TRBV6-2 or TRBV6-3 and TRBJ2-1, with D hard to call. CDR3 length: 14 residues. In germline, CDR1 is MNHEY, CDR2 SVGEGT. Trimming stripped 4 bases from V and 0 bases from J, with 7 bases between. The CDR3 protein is CASSSDNSYNEQFF. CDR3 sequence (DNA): TGTGCCAGCAGTTCTGATAACTCCTACAATGAGCAGTTCTTC.

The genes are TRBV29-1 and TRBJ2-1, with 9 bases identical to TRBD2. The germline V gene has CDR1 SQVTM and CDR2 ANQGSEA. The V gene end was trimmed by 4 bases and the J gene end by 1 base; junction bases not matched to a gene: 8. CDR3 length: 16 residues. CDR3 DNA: TGCAGCGTTGGACTCTCGCGGGAGGGATCCTACAATGAGCAGTTCTTC. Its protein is CSVGLSREGSYNEQFF.

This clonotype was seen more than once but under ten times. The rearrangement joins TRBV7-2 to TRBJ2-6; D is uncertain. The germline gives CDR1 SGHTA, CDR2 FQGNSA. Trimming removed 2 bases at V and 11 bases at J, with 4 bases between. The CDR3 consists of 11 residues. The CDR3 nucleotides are TGTGCCAGCAGCTTACTCTACGTCCTGACTTTC. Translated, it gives CASSLLYVLTF. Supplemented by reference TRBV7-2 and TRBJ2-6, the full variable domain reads GAGVSQSPSNKVTEKGKDVELRCDPISGHTALYWYRQSLGQGLEFLIYFQGNSAPDKSGLPSDRFSAERTGGSVSTLTIQRTQQEDSAVYLCASSLLYVLTFGAGSRLTVL.

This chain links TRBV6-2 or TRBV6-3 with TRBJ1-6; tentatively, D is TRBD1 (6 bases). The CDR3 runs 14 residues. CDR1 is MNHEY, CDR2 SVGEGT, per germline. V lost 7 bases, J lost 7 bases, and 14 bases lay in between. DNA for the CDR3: TGTGCCAGCACCTTGGGGGGCCGCAATTCACCCCTCCACTTT. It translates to CASTLGGRNSPLHF.

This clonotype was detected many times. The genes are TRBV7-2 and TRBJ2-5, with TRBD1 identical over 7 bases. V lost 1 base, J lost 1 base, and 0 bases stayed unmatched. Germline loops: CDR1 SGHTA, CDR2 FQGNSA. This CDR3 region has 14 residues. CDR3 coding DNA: TGTGCCAGCAGCTTAGGGGACAGCCAAGAGACCCAGTACTTC. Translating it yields CASSLGDSQETQYF.

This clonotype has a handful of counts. CDR3 in DNA: TGTGCCTGGAGTGTAGGCCAGGGCTATGGCTACACCTTC. It translates to CAWSVGQGYGYTF. The chain is built from TRBV30 and TRBJ1-2, with D perhaps matching TRBD1 (5 bases). CDR3 length equals 13 residues. Trimming left V 0 bases short and J 4 bases short, with 9 bases between. Germline CDR1 GTSNPN, CDR2 SVGIG (reference sequence).

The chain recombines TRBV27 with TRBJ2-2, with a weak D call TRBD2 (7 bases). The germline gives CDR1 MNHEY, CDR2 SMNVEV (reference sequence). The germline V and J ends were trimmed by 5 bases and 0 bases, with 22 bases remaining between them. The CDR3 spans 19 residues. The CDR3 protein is CASSRRGAGPFANTGELFF. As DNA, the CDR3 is TGTGCCAGCAGTCGCAGGGGAGCGGGACCGTTCGCGAACACCGGGGAGCTGTTTTTT.

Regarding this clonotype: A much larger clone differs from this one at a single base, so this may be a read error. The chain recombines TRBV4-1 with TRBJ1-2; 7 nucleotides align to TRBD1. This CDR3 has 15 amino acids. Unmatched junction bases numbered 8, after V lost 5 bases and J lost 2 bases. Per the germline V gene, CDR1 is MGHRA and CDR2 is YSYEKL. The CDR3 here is CASSSPTGTNYGYTF. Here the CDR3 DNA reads TGCGCCAGCAGCTCTCCGACAGGGACAAACTATGGCTACACCTTC.

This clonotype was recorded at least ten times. The CDR3 DNA follows: TGTGCCAGAAGCTCACAGGAGAACTATGGCTACACCTTC. It encodes CARSSQENYGYTF. V and J are TRBV5-3 and TRBJ1-2, with TRBD1 as a possible D gene (5 bases). TRBV5-3 is flagged as an ORF with uncertain function. The V gene lost 3 bases and the J gene lost 2 bases, with 8 bases spanning the gap. The CDR3 is made up of 13 amino acids.

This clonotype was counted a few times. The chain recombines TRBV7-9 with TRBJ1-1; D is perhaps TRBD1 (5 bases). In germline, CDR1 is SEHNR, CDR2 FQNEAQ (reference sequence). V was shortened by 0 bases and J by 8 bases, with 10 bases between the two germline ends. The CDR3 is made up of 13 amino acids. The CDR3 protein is CASSLAGDQEAFF. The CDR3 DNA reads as TGTGCCAGCAGCTTAGCGGGGGACCAGGAAGCTTTCTTT.

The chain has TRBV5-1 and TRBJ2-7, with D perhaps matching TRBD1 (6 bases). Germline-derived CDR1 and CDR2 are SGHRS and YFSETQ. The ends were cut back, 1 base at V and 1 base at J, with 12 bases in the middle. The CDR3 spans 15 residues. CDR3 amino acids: CASSLSNRVSYEQYF. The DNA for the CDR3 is TGCGCCAGCAGCTTGAGCAACAGGGTTTCCTACGAGCAGTACTTC.

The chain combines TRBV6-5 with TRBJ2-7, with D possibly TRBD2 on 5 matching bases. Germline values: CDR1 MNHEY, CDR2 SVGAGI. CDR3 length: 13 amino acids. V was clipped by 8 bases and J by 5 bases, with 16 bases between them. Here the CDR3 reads CASGNPAGNEQYF. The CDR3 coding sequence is TGTGCCAGCGGGAACCCCGCCGGGAACGAGCAGTACTTC.

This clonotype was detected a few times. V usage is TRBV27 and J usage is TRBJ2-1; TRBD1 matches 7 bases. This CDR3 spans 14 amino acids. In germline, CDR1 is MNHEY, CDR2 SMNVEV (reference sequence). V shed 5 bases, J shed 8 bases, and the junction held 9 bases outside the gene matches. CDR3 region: CASSPRGQGDEQFF. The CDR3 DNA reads TGTGCCAGCAGTCCCCGGGGCCAGGGGGATGAGCAGTTCTTC.

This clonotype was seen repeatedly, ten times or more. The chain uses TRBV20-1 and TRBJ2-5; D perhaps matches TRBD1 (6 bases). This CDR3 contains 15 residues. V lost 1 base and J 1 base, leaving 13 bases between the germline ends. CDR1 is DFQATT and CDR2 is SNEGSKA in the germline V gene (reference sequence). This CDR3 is CSARVVRGPQETQYF. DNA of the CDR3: TGCAGTGCTAGAGTCGTCAGGGGACCCCAAGAGACCCAGTACTTC.

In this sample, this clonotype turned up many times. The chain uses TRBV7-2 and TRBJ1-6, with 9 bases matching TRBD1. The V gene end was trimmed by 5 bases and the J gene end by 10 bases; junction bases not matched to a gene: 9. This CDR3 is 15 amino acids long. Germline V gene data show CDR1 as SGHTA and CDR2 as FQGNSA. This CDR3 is CASSMGQGERSPLHF. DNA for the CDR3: TGTGCCAGCAGCATGGGACAGGGAGAACGGTCACCCCTCCACTTT.

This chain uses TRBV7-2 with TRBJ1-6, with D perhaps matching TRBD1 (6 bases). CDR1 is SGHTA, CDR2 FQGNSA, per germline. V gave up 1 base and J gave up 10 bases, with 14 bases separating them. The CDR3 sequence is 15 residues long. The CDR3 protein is CASSLVIQGGSPLHF. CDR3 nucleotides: TGTGCCAGCAGCTTAGTTATACAGGGCGGCTCACCCCTCCACTTT.

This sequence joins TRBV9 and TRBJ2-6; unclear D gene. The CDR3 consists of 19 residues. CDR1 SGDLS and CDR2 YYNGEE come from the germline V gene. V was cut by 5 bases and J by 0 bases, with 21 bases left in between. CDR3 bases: TGTGCCAGCAGGAGAGGACCCGGCAGGCCCAGCTCTGGGGCCAACGTCCTGACTTTC. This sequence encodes CASRRGPGRPSSGANVLTF.

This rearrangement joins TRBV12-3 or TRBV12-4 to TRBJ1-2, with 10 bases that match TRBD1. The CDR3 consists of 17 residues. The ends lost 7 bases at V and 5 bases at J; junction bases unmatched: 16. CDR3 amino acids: CASKPGTGVLRGYGYTF. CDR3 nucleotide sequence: TGTGCCAGCAAGCCCGGGACAGGGGTACTCAGGGGGTATGGCTACACCTTC.

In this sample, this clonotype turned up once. CDR3 in amino acids: CASLREGMWNTEAFF. The CDR3 nucleotides are TGTGCCAGCCTGAGGGAGGGGATGTGGAACACTGAAGCTTTCTTT. J is TRBJ1-1 and V is TRBV2; D might be TRBD1 (5 bases). The CDR3 has 15 amino acids. CDR1 and CDR2 (germline): SNHLY, FYNNEI. Trimming removed 8 bases from V and 1 base from J, with 17 bases in between.

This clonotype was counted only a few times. The chain's CDR3 is CASSDGDRDEKLFF. For the CDR3, the DNA is TGTGCCAGCAGTGATGGAGACAGGGACGAAAAACTGTTTTTT. The chain couples TRBV2 to TRBJ1-4; TRBD1 matches at 7 bases. V lost 3 bases to trimming and J lost 8 bases; unmatched junction nucleotides: 6. This CDR3 comprises 14 residues. Germline V CDR1 and CDR2: SNHLY, FYNNEI.

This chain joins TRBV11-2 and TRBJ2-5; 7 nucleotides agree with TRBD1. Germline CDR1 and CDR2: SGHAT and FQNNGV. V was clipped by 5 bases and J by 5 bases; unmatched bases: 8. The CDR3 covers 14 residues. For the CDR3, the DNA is TGTGCCAGCAGCAGAGACAGGGAACAGGAGACCCAGTACTTC. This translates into CASSRDREQETQYF.

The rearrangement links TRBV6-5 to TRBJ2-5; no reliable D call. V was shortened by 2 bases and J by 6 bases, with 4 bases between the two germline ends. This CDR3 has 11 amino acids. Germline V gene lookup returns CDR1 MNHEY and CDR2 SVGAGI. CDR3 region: CASSYLQTQYF. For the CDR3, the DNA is TGTGCCAGCAGTTACCTTCAGACCCAGTACTTC.